This T cell receptor beta chain was documented in a study of CD8 T cell repertoires and HIV-1 epitope variants (dated by TCRdb to 2018 to 2020). About the investigation overall: In separate culture wells, T cells were stimulated with each of twenty-five peptides that represented autologous and known Gag and Nef epitope variants. T cells were enriched using the EasySep Human T Cell Enrichment Kit and then co-cultured with an equal number of autologous T cell-negative cells acting as antigen-presenting cells. A CMV, EBV and flu peptide pool, the Ebola AY9 epitope as negative control, and a no-peptide well were included as control conditions. Cultures ran for approximately eleven days in IMDM with gentamicin, with half-media changes on days 3 and 7 adding IL-2, IL-7 and IL-15. A total of 75 to 100 T cell cultures were run, with each culture condition done in triplicate except for one peptide, which was done in duplicate. An aliquot of 1M T cells was set aside as an uncultured baseline condition, separate from the roughly 80 T cell cultures. Three Gag epitope families and Nef HW9 and YT9 were included among the tested epitopes. Study-level results and caveats: The assay identified only TCR beta chains and indicated proliferation to antigen, not T cell function or cytokine profile. Of the nine antigen-specific TCR beta clonotypes identified, five to seven appeared cross-reactive for autologous or known escape epitope variants. Five clonotypes recognized the Nef KF9 family and one the HW9 family, with no responses to the TAALDMSHF plasma variant.

This clone was seen a handful of times. No antigen is known for it. Per-nucleotide qualities are absent, and no much larger clonotype sits a single base away. The immunoSEQ platform was used to sequence TCR beta CDR3 regions at survey depth. The QIAamp DNA micro kit was used to extract genomic DNA from every cultured and uncultured CD8+ T cell population. The published analysis was carried out like this. Samples with fewer than 5,000 productive reads were excluded, which removed about 6.5% of the roughly 75 HIV peptide-stimulated cultures. Sequences were trimmed to CDR3 by a MANAFEST web app, and nonproductive sequences, CDR3s under 5 amino acids, and sequences not starting with C or ending with F/W were removed. Antigen-specific clonotypes had to expand in at least 2 of 3 replicates versus no-peptide control at FDR 0.01, only within one epitope family. A specific clonotype also had to show a frequency at least fivefold higher than in wells stimulated with peptides from other epitope families. TCRdb stores this immuneACCESS table with in-frame sequences only. Part of the clones is absent; in the studies checked, under half of the shortfall reflects unresolved V genes, and no reason is known for the rest. The V and J calls and clone size were taken over from that table, and D and trimming were inferred from the DNA. The sample has 90,000 or so clones on record, 60% to 80% of them singletons. Roughly 25% of the sample is held by the ten biggest clonotypes.

Ends trimmed: V by 1 base, J by 5 bases; bases unmatched to a gene: 10. Per the germline V gene, SGHRS is the CDR1 and YFSETQ is the CDR2. The CDR3 numbers 16 residues from cysteine through phenylalanine. The kept DNA is CDR3 alone, 48 bases in frame from the first base. The EasySep Human CD8+ T Cell Enrichment Kit was used on day 10 to isolate CD8+ T cells from every culture. What was sequenced was uncultured baseline CD8+ T cells from peripheral blood mononuclear cells (PBMCs). This receptor chain uses TRBV5-1 and TRBJ2-7, with 9 bases aligning to TRBD2. This TCR derives from a male donor with HIV. The DNA sequence is TGCGCCAGCAGCTTGAATGTAGGCGGGGGGGTCCACGAGCAGTACTTC. Its product reads: CASSLNVGGGVHEQYF.